The 29 T cell receptor beta chains below all came from one sample that was sequenced in a study of chemoradiotherapy in HPV16-positive cancers. Assay: immunoSEQ multiplex PCR; the TCRdb copy retains only in-frame clones and omits some. The sample comprises some 25,000 clones, roughly 94% of which are singletons, and over 2.5% rests with the top ten. This sample was gathered from a patient who underwent chemoradiotherapy. The receptors shown here come from a human donor with HPV-associated anogenital cancer.

This chain uses TRBV19 with TRBJ2-3; 8 bases are a match to TRBD2. CDR3 length equals 15 residues. J was trimmed by 6 bases and V by 5 bases; bases with no gene match: 10. Germline V CDR1 and CDR2: LNHDA, SQIVND (reference sequence). CDR3 nucleotide sequence: TGTGCCAGTAGTCTCCGCAGCGGGAGACGGGATACGCAGTATTTT. This gives the protein CASSLRSGRRDTQYF.

The chain employs TRBV5-1 and TRBJ2-5, with TRBD1 matching over 7 bases. The V segment lost 2 bases and the J segment 3 bases; nucleotides outside the gene matches: 10. Germline loops: CDR1 SGHRS, CDR2 YFSETQ. The CDR3 loop spans 16 amino acids. The CDR3 DNA sequence: TGCGCCAGCAGCTTAACTAAAGGGGGCGCGGAAGAGACCCAGTACTTC. Protein product: CASSLTKGGAEETQYF.

The chain employs TRBV30 and TRBJ1-4; D might be TRBD1 (5 bases). The CDR3 totals 15 residues. Germline V CDR1 and CDR2: GTSNPN, SVGIG (reference sequence). V lost 0 bases and J 8 bases, leaving 16 bases between the germline ends. CDR3 region: CAWSVLGREGEKLFF. CDR3 DNA: TGTGCCTGGAGTGTACTGGGCAGGGAGGGGGAAAAACTGTTTTTT.

J is TRBJ1-2 and V is TRBV30; tentative D call: TRBD1 (6 bases). This CDR3 has 13 residues. CDR1 and CDR2 (germline): GTSNPN, SVGIG (reference sequence). Trimming cost V 5 bases and J 4 bases, with 14 bases left between them. CDR3 sequence reads: CAWVETGFYGYTF. The DNA for the CDR3 is TGTGCCTGGGTAGAAACAGGGTTCTATGGCTACACCTTC.

The chain is built from TRBV11-2 and TRBJ1-2; no reliable D call. V lost 4 bases to trimming and J lost 8 bases, with 20 bases between them. Per the germline V gene, CDR1 is SGHAT and CDR2 is FQNNGV. This CDR3 has 15 amino acids. The CDR3 here is CASSSQTTWESGYTF. For the CDR3, the DNA is TGTGCCAGCAGCTCGCAAACAACCTGGGAGTCGGGCTACACCTTC.

This chain links TRBV4-1 with TRBJ2-3; TRBD1 agrees at 11 bases. CDR3 size: 16 residues. The ends lost 4 bases at V and 3 bases at J; junction bases unmatched: 6. Germline V gene data show CDR1 as MGHRA and CDR2 as YSYEKL. The CDR3 DNA reads as TGCGCCAGCAGCCGAGAAGGGACAGGGGGGACAGATACGCAGTATTTT. This translates into CASSREGTGGTDTQYF.

The rearrangement links TRBV7-2 to TRBJ1-5, with a tentative D call TRBD1 (5 bases). CDR3 length: 14 residues. V lost 2 bases, J lost 7 bases, and 12 bases lay in between. In germline, CDR1 is SGHTA, CDR2 FQGNSA. Here the CDR3 reads CASSLTGLTQPQHF. As DNA, the CDR3 is TGTGCCAGCAGCTTAACGGGACTTACCCAGCCCCAGCATTTT.

The V call is TRBV5-1, the J call TRBJ2-2; 8 positions agree with TRBD1. Trimming removed 2 bases from V and 1 base from J; junction bases left unmatched: 4. CDR1 is SGHRS and CDR2 is YFSETQ in the germline V gene. CDR3 size: 16 residues. The CDR3 nucleotides are TGCGCCAGCAGCTTTACCGGGACAGGGAACACCGGGGAGCTGTTTTTT. It is translated as CASSFTGTGNTGELFF.

The V gene is TRBV29-1, the J gene TRBJ2-1; 12 positions agree with TRBD2. From germline, CDR1 is SQVTM and CDR2 ANQGSEA. The CDR3 runs to 13 residues. J gave up 9 bases and V 4 bases, and 4 bases lay outside the gene matches. CDR3 DNA sequence: TGCAGCGTTGTAACTAGCGGGGGGTCTGAGCAGTTCTTC. Its protein is CSVVTSGGSEQFF.

The chain links TRBV5-4 to TRBJ1-4; a possible D gene is TRBD1 (6 bases). This CDR3 is built from 15 residues. Per germline, CDR1 SGHNT and CDR2 YYREEE (reference sequence). V dropped 4 bases and J dropped 0 bases, with 10 bases sitting between them. For the CDR3, the DNA is TGTGCCAGCAGCAAAGGGGGGACAACTAATGAAAAACTGTTTTTT. Residues: CASSKGGTTNEKLFF.

The rearrangement uses TRBV5-1 and TRBJ1-1; possible D gene TRBD1, 5 bases. Looked up from germline, CDR1 is SGHRS and CDR2 is YFSETQ. The CDR3 has 13 amino acids. Trimming removed 10 bases from V and 5 bases from J, with 18 bases in between. The CDR3 DNA reads TGCGCCTCAACGGACATGGTTCGGACTGAAGCTTTCTTT. This translates into CASTDMVRTEAFF.

This chain uses TRBV27 with TRBJ1-5, with D uncertain. Germline V lookup: CDR1 MNHEY, CDR2 SMNVEV (reference sequence). The V end lost 2 bases, the J end lost 3 bases, and 5 bases lay between the germline ends. CDR3 size: 13 residues. In DNA, the CDR3 is TGTGCCAGCAGTTTAGTTATCAATCAGCCCCAGCATTTT. It codes for CASSLVINQPQHF.

Worth noting for this clone: The junction departs from germline at one end; a sequencing error may be responsible. The V call is TRBV6-5, the J call TRBJ2-7; tentatively, D is TRBD1 or TRBD2 (5 bases each). CDR1 and CDR2 (germline): MNHEY, SVGAGI. The CDR3 has 12 residues. The CDR3 DNA follows: TGTGCCAGCAGTTCCCCGGGACGCCGTTTAGCTTTC. This translates into CASSSPGRRLAF.

This rearrangement joins TRBV5-8 to TRBJ1-6; the D gene is possibly TRBD1 (5 bases). This CDR3 contains 13 residues. The germline gives CDR1 SGHTS, CDR2 YDEGEE. V was clipped by 4 bases and J by 7 bases, with 9 bases between them. The chain's CDR3 is CASSRTNNSPLHF. The CDR3 nucleotides read TGTGCCAGCAGCCGGACAAACAATTCACCCCTCCACTTT.

This sequence joins TRBV4-2 and TRBJ1-1; TRBD1 is a possible D gene (6 bases). The V end was cut by 4 bases, the J end by 1 base, with 10 bases between. The CDR3 runs 14 residues. Germline loops: CDR1 LGHNA, CDR2 YNFKEQ. This CDR3 reads CASSPGGANTEAFF. For the CDR3, the DNA is TGTGCCAGCAGCCCCGGGGGGGCGAACACTGAAGCTTTCTTT.

The chain is built from TRBV5-8 and TRBJ2-3; 7 positions agree with TRBD1. CDR1 SGHTS and CDR2 YDEGEE come from the germline V gene. This CDR3 comprises 14 residues. V shed 4 bases, J shed 4 bases, and the junction held 6 bases outside the gene matches. CDR3 protein: CASSIGTAADTQYF. The CDR3 coding sequence is TGTGCCAGCAGCATCGGGACAGCCGCAGATACGCAGTATTTT.

The gene calls are TRBV19 and TRBJ2-3, with 9 bases matching TRBD2. Trimming cost V 5 bases and J 0 bases; bases outside gene matches: 9. Germline V gene sequence: CDR1 LNHDA, CDR2 SQIVND (reference sequence). The CDR3 is made up of 17 amino acids. The chain's CDR3 is CASSPDWTSVSTDTQYF. DNA of the CDR3: TGTGCCAGTAGTCCCGATTGGACTAGCGTAAGCACAGATACGCAGTATTTT. The entire variable domain, with the rest obtained from reference TRBV19 and TRBJ2-3, is as follows: DGGITQSPKYLFRKEGQNVTLSCEQNLNHDAMYWYRQDPGQGLRLIYYSQIVNDFQKGDIAEGYSVSREKKESFPLTVTSAQKNPTAFYLCASSPDWTSVSTDTQYFGPGTRLTVL.

The V call is TRBV2, the J call TRBJ2-1; the match to TRBD2 covers 11 bases. V shed 5 bases and J 7 bases; nucleotides not matched to a gene: 4. The CDR3 is 14 amino acids. The germline CDR1 and CDR2 sequences are SNHLY and FYNNEI. CDR3 nucleotide sequence: TGTGCCAGCAGTAAACTAGCGGGGGCTAATGAGCAGTTCTTC. Its protein is CASSKLAGANEQFF.

This clone was recorded only once. The chain combines TRBV2 with TRBJ1-6, with TRBD1 as a possible D gene (6 bases). Between the trimmed V and J ends, which lost 8 bases and 7 bases, there was a span of 15 bases. This CDR3 is 14 amino acids long. Germline V CDR1 and CDR2: SNHLY, FYNNEI. The CDR3 reads CASGLTGENSPLHF. The CDR3 region has the DNA TGTGCCAGCGGTTTGACAGGTGAAAATTCACCCCTCCACTTT.

This chain links TRBV19 with TRBJ1-2; 9 bases align to TRBD1. Germline loops: CDR1 LNHDA, CDR2 SQIVND (reference sequence). Trimming removed 3 bases from V and 3 bases from J; junction bases left unmatched: 8. This CDR3 contains 16 residues. For the CDR3, the DNA is TGTGCCAGTAGTATCCGGGACAGGGTCGACTACTATGGCTACACCTTC. Amino acid sequence: CASSIRDRVDYYGYTF.

The chain uses TRBV11-2 and TRBJ1-1, with unresolved D. Germline loops: CDR1 SGHAT, CDR2 FQNNGV. There are 15 residues in the CDR3. Trimming removed 5 bases from V and 10 bases from J, with 23 bases in between. The CDR3 nucleotides read TGTGCCAGCAGCCCGTTAACAGCTACTGTCCTTGGAGCTTTCTTT. Encoded protein: CASSPLTATVLGAFF.

J is TRBJ1-2 and V is TRBV7-3; 7 nucleotides align to TRBD1. Losses at the gene ends were 0 bases for V and 3 bases for J; bases not matched to a gene: 4. This CDR3 region has 15 residues. CDR1 and CDR2 (germline): SGHTA, FQGTGA. CDR3 in DNA: TGTGCCAGCAGCTTAACTGGGACAGACGACTATGGCTACACCTTC. This gives the protein CASSLTGTDDYGYTF. Based on the CDR3 plus reference TRBV7-3 and TRBJ1-2, the full variable domain is GAGVSQTPSNKVTEKGKYVELRCDPISGHTALYWYRQSLGQGPEFLIYFQGTGAADDSGLPNDRFFAVRPEGSVSTLKIQRTERGDSAVYLCASSLTGTDDYGYTFGSGTRLTVV.

CDR3 in amino acids: CASSLLPTSRPTEAFF. The CDR3 coding sequence is TGTGCCAGCAGCTTACTTCCAACAAGTAGGCCAACTGAAGCTTTCTTT. This chain links TRBV7-3 with TRBJ1-1; D gene unclear. Germline CDR1 SGHTA, CDR2 FQGTGA. V dropped 2 bases and J dropped 5 bases, with 18 bases sitting between them. The CDR3 consists of 16 residues.

A single count supports this clone. This sequence joins TRBV28 and TRBJ1-2; D is possibly TRBD1 (5 bases). The CDR3 runs 15 residues. Looked up from germline, CDR1 is MDHEN and CDR2 is SYDVKM. Trimming removed 5 bases at V and 1 base at J, with 14 bases between. The DNA of the CDR3 is TGTGCCAGCAGTATACCAGGGAGGGGTAACTATGGCTACACCTTC. This gives the protein CASSIPGRGNYGYTF.

This chain uses TRBV11-2 with TRBJ1-1, with D possibly being TRBD1 (5 bases). The CDR3 consists of 16 residues. V was cut by 8 bases and J by 5 bases, with 24 bases left in between. Germline assignment: CDR1 SGHAT and CDR2 FQNNGV. CDR3 protein: CASAPRVVGARTEAFF. The CDR3 coding sequence is TGTGCCAGCGCCCCGAGGGTGGTAGGGGCGAGGACTGAAGCTTTCTTT.

The chain uses TRBV4-1 and TRBJ2-1, with TRBD1 as a possible D gene (6 bases). The CDR3 is made up of 14 amino acids. V was cut by 4 bases and J by 11 bases, with 18 bases left in between. Germline V gene lookup returns CDR1 MGHRA and CDR2 YSYEKL. CDR3 in DNA: TGCGCCAGCAGCCCTGCCGATAAACAGGGTCAGCAGTTCTTC. Its translation is CASSPADKQGQQFF.

DNA of the CDR3: TGTGCCAGCAGCTCTCAGACGGGACAGCAAGAGACCCAGTACTTC. It is translated as CASSSQTGQQETQYF. The rearrangement uses TRBV7-2 and TRBJ2-5, with 7 nucleotides matching TRBD1. This CDR3 is 15 amino acids long. J gave up 2 bases and V 4 bases, and 7 bases lay outside the gene matches. Germline V gene sequence: CDR1 SGHTA, CDR2 FQGNSA. Variable domain in full (rest from reference TRBV7-2 and TRBJ2-5): GAGVSQSPSNKVTEKGKDVELRCDPISGHTALYWYRQSLGQGLEFLIYFQGNSAPDKSGLPSDRFSAERTGGSVSTLTIQRTQQEDSAVYLCASSSQTGQQETQYFGPGTRLLVL.

The V call is TRBV5-6, the J call TRBJ1-6; D remains ambiguous. CDR3 length equals 11 residues. Trimming left V 0 bases short and J 14 bases short, with 6 bases between. In germline, CDR1 is SGHDT, CDR2 YYEEEE. CDR3 DNA sequence: TGTGCCAGCAGCTTGGCGGAGTCCCTCCACTTT. Translating it yields CASSLAESLHF.

V and J are TRBV29-1 and TRBJ1-3; D gene uncertain. Germline CDR1 is SQVTM and CDR2 is ANQGSEA. V was pared by 1 base and J by 0 bases, with 7 bases between. The CDR3 loop spans 14 amino acids. The CDR3 DNA reads TGCAGCGTTGAAGTTCCATACTCTGGAAACACCATATATTTT. Amino acid sequence: CSVEVPYSGNTIYF.